The entry below describes one T cell receptor beta chain. Its target is unknown. In TCRdb, the RT-PCR reads were re-called with MiXCR into one record per CDR3 protein. The table shows 650,000 to 800,000 distinct CDR3 sequences, with approximately 13% occurring only once. This record belongs to a study of response to subunit inactivated influenza vaccine. Study-level findings and limits: With each seasonal influenza vaccination, the authors suggested, few new T cells are recruited.

This CDR3 is 13 amino acids long. The V and J ends lost 0 bases and 5 bases respectively, with 8 bases between them. CDR1 is LGHDT and CDR2 is YNNKEL in the germline V gene (reference sequence). This receptor was identified in a middle-aged man who received an inactivated influenza vaccine. Sequencing was performed on PBMCs from blood, taken approximately 15 days before vaccination. This sequence joins TRBV3-1 and TRBJ2-7; D remains unclear. In nucleotides, the CDR3 is TGTGCCAGCAGCCAAGATTGGACGGACGAGCAGTACTTC. This sequence encodes CASSQDWTDEQYF.